This T cell receptor beta chain was sequenced for a study of shared clonotypes between healthy human individuals. Each cell subset's genomic DNA was divided evenly among several immunoSEQ plates. Sequencing was performed with immunoSEQ multiplex PCR; in TCRdb, only in-frame clones are kept and a portion is missing. Here the sample spans some 500,000 clones, approximately 95% being singletons. Study-wide results and caveats: When compared with the clonotypes that were shared by all four sorted-subset donors, the non-shared clonotypes turned out to have lower generation probabilities. Memory subsets generally showed lower estimated richness than naive subsets. Tissues were not sampled, only blood, and their repertoires likely differ.

The V gene's germline CDR1 is MDHEN and CDR2 SYDVKM. The V gene lost 4 bases and the J gene lost 1 base, with 10 bases spanning the gap. The CDR3 totals 14 residues. This clone has only one observation. Antigen: not known. The origin of this receptor is a woman in her twenties or thirties in good health. The chain joins TRBV28 to TRBJ1-1; D is unclear. Sequencing input: naive CD4+ T cells sorted from blood. Documented subset: CD45RA+ positively selected. The CDR3 loop is CASSSHSGNTEAFF. The CDR3 DNA reads TGTGCCAGCAGTTCACATAGCGGGAACACTGAAGCTTTCTTT.